The 10 T cell receptor beta chains given below trace back to one sample, sequenced in a study of human T cells and chemical hapten exposure. TCRdb reprocessed the RACE reads via MiXCR and lists one record per CDR3 protein. This sample yields tens of thousands of distinct CDR3 sequences, of which 14% are seen a single time; roughly 4.9% belongs to the top ten. As for time point: pre-sensitization, week 0. Regarding treatment: therapeutic diphenylcyclopropenone sensitization with weekly scalp DPC. Source: whole blood, taken in connection with sensitization to the hapten diphenylcyclopropenone (DPC). All receptors derive from a woman in her forties or fifties with alopecia areata. Some clones in this sample may be carry-over from other donors' samples.

The chain employs TRBV7-9 and TRBJ2-3; D unclear. V lost 3 bases to trimming and J lost 7 bases, with 14 bases between them. Germline values: CDR1 SEHNR, CDR2 FQNEAQ (reference sequence). This CDR3 comprises 14 residues. CDR3 sequence (DNA): TGTGCCAGCAGCTTCGTTTCCGACGGTAATACGCAGTATTTT. Encoded protein: CASSFVSDGNTQYF.

This chain connects TRBV12-3 or TRBV12-4 to TRBJ2-1, with D unresolved. Trimming stripped 5 bases from V and 7 bases from J, with 15 bases between. The CDR3 loop spans 14 amino acids. The CDR3 is CASSPFLVGNEQFF. CDR3 nucleotides: TGTGCCAGCAGTCCCTTCTTGGTAGGGAATGAGCAGTTCTTC.

This clonotype was picked up a small number of times. This chain links TRBV29-1 with TRBJ1-1; D gene unclear. Trimming left V 6 bases short and J 4 bases short, with 15 bases between. CDR3 length: 13 residues. Germline-derived CDR1 and CDR2 are SQVTM and ANQGSEA. As DNA, the CDR3 is TGCAGCGTCGGACCTTTGAGAAGCACTGAAGCTTTCTTT. Its translation is CSVGPLRSTEAFF.

This clonotype showed up just a few times. The chain is built from TRBV11-2 and TRBJ2-3, with TRBD2 as a possible D gene (5 bases). Germline V gene sequence: CDR1 SGHAT, CDR2 FQNNGV. Trimming removed 5 bases from V and 4 bases from J, with 13 bases in between. This CDR3 region has 14 residues. The CDR3 sequence is CASSPRGLADTQYF. DNA of the CDR3: TGTGCCAGCAGCCCCCGTGGACTCGCAGATACGCAGTATTTT.

This clonotype occurred many times. This CDR3 is CASSLSGSLDTGELFF. CDR3 nucleotides: TGCGCCAGCAGCCTTAGCGGGAGTTTGGACACCGGGGAGCTGTTTTTT. The J gene is TRBJ2-2, the V gene TRBV5-1, with 9 bases that match TRBD2. V gave up 4 bases and J gave up 3 bases; unmatched junction bases: 7. This CDR3 is 16 amino acids long. Looked up from germline, CDR1 is SGHRS and CDR2 is YFSETQ.

This clonotype appeared many times. This sequence joins TRBV21-1 and TRBJ1-1; no check of the table's D call, TRBD1, against the DNA was made. TRBV21-1 is termed a pseudogene. The CDR3 sequence is 17 residues long. As DNA, the CDR3 is TGTGCCAGCAGCCCCCCAATCCCGGGACAGGGTTCCACTGAAGCTTTCTTT. Translation: CASSPPIPGQGSTEAFF.

This clonotype was recorded a few times. The V and J genes are TRBV11-2 and TRBJ2-5; D is uncertain. The V gene lost 0 bases and the J gene lost 5 bases, with 7 bases spanning the gap. CDR1 and CDR2 (germline): SGHAT, FQNNGV. The CDR3 is made up of 13 amino acids. CDR3 in amino acids: CASSLDFSETQYF. CDR3 sequence (DNA): TGTGCCAGCAGCTTAGACTTCTCCGAGACCCAGTACTTC.

This clonotype was seen a handful of times. This chain links TRBV9 with TRBJ2-7; D gene ambiguous. There are 14 residues in the CDR3. Germline V gene lookup returns CDR1 SGDLS and CDR2 YYNGEE. The V end lost 2 bases, the J end lost 0 bases, and 9 bases lay between the germline ends. CDR3 residues: CASSVTGDSYEQYF. The CDR3 bases are TGTGCCAGCAGCGTGACTGGGGACTCCTACGAGCAGTACTTC.

In this sample, this clonotype turned up a few times. The V call is TRBV2, the J call TRBJ2-3; 9 bases match TRBD2. Germline CDR1 reads SNHLY; CDR2 reads FYNNEI. This CDR3 is 14 amino acids long. Trimming cost V 8 bases and J 2 bases; bases outside gene matches: 5. The CDR3 reads CASSRTSVTDTQYF. CDR3 bases: TGTGCCAGCTCGAGGACTAGCGTCACAGATACGCAGTATTTT.

This clonotype has at least ten counts. This chain joins TRBV28 and TRBJ2-2; D might be TRBD2 (5 bases). The V end lost 1 base, the J end lost 6 bases, and 12 bases lay between the germline ends. This CDR3 comprises 15 residues. The germline gives CDR1 MDHEN, CDR2 SYDVKM. CDR3 nucleotide sequence: TGTGCCAGCAGTTTATTTCTAGCTTCGGCCGGGGAGCTGTTTTTT. This encodes CASSLFLASAGELFF.